Included here is one TCR beta chain sequence, with context. No antigen is known for it. This table comes from immunoSEQ multiplex PCR, and its TCRdb copy is limited to in-frame clones, with some not included. The sample holds 55,000 or so clones, about 80% seen once. The study gave focal radiation plus ipilimumab CTLA-4 blockade to patients with chemo-refractory metastatic non-small-cell lung cancer. The data were taken from a study of radiotherapy plus CTLA-4 blockade in lung cancer. Study-wide background: Objective responses arose in 15% to 20% of patients, and under 40% experienced disease control.

General study results and limits: Interferon-beta, together with early blood T cell clone dynamics, reportedly best predicted response. TCR clones of tumor origin grew in blood after radiotherapy plus ipilimumab.

V shed 4 bases and J 5 bases; nucleotides not matched to a gene: 15. The CDR3 spans 18 residues. Germline V gives CDR1 SGHRS, CDR2 YFSETQ. The specimen comprised peripheral blood, sampled from a patient treated with radiotherapy plus ipilimumab. The V and J genes are TRBV5-1 and TRBJ2-1; 10 bases are a match to TRBD2. This sequence originates from a human donor with non-small cell lung cancer whose response to radiotherapy plus ipilimumab could not be evaluated. CDR3 protein: CASSVLPFLAGADNEQFF. The CDR3 DNA sequence: TGCGCCAGCAGCGTCCTTCCCTTTCTAGCGGGAGCCGACAATGAGCAGTTCTTC.